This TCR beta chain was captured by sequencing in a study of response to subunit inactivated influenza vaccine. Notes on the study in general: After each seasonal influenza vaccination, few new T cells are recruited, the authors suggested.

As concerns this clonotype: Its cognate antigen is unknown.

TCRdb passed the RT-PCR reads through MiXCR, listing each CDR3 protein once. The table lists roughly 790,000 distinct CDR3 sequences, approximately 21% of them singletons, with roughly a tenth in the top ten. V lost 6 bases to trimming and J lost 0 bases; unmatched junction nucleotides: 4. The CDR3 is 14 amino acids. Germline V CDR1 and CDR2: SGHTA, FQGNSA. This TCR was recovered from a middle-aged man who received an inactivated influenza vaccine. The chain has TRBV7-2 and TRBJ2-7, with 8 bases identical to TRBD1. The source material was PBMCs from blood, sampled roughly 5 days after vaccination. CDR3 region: CASRATGGSYEQYF. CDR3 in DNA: TGTGCCAGCAGGGCCACAGGGGGCTCCTACGAGCAGTACTTC.